Listed here is a single T cell receptor (beta chain). The antigen is unknown. Profiled with immunoSEQ multiplex PCR; TCRdb holds only in-frame clones, not every one. The sample contains 25,000 to 30,000 clones, about three quarters of which appear only once. This specimen belongs to a study of STAT5B mutations in CD4+ large granular lymphocyte leukemia. Overall study findings and caveats: TRBV06-family usage was enriched in top patient clones (8/27) versus controls (2/35).

Per germline, CDR1 SGHNT and CDR2 YYREEE (reference sequence). V shed 4 bases, J shed 7 bases, and the junction held 6 bases outside the gene matches. The length of the CDR3 is 13 residues. The sample taken for sequencing was CD4+ T cells from blood buffy coats. This clonotype originated in a human donor in good health. J is TRBJ2-5 and V is TRBV5-4, with 8 bases that match TRBD1. CDR3 nucleotide sequence: TGTGCCAGCAGCGAGGACAGGGTAGGGACCCAGTACTTC. Protein sequence: CASSEDRVGTQYF.